The clone carrying this T cell receptor (beta chain) was seen ten or more times. There are 15 residues in the CDR3. V lost 6 bases, J lost 7 bases, and 18 bases lay in between. The V gene's germline CDR1 is MDHEN and CDR2 SYDVKM. The data were taken from a study of spatial heterogeneity in lung cancer. On the study more broadly: Any follow-up PBMC samples that were available went on to be sequenced, and the median time to follow-up was roughly 2 years after resection.

TCRdb re-analysed the 5' RACE reads in MiXCR, keeping a single row per CDR3 protein. The table shows fewer than 50,000 distinct CDR3 sequences, with 10% to 13% occurring only once. Specified time point: blood at routine non-recurrence follow-up after resection. This clonotype originated in a female donor with early-stage non-small cell lung cancer. The chain couples TRBV28 to TRBJ1-4, with D perhaps TRBD1 (5 bases). The sample in question was PBMCs, obtained at follow-up. In nucleotides, the CDR3 is TGTGCCAGCAGCAGAAGGGACGGCGGCGTTGAAAAACTGTTTTTT. Translated, it gives CASSRRDGGVEKLFF.